A single sample is the source of the 19 T cell receptor beta chains below, sequenced in a study of T and B cells in COVID-19 patients. From blood, about 240-550 ng of genomic DNA served as TRB template. TRB rearrangements were amplified by multiplex PCR with BIOMED2 TRB-A/B primers. TCRdb reanalysed the multiplex PCR reads using MiXCR and keeps one entry per CDR3 protein. Of around 6,000 distinct CDR3 sequences in the sample, roughly 27% were seen once. The sequenced sample was blood. All receptors come from a human donor with active COVID-19. The donor label of this sample is uncertain.

This clonotype qualifies as medium-sized. V and J are TRBV5-6 and TRBJ2-7; 9 bases agree with TRBD1. Trimming removed 4 bases from V and 3 bases from J; junction bases left unmatched: 5. Germline loops: CDR1 SGHDT, CDR2 YYEEEE. There are 14 residues in the CDR3. The DNA of the CDR3 is TGTGCCAGCAGCCTCCCGGGACAGGGCTACGAGCAGTACTTC. Residues: CASSLPGQGYEQYF.

The chain recombines TRBV30 with TRBJ1-2, with a tentative D call TRBD1 (6 bases). V lost 8 bases, J lost 4 bases, and 26 bases lay in between. The length of the CDR3 is 16 residues. Germline V CDR1 and CDR2: GTSNPN, SVGIG (reference sequence). Here the CDR3 DNA reads TGTGCCGCCTGTAGCGAGGGGGGGGTAACAAGCTATGGCTACACCTTC. Protein product: CAACSEGGVTSYGYTF. The whole variable domain, remainder taken from reference TRBV30 and TRBJ1-2, is SQTIHQWPATLVQPVGSPLSLECTVEGTSNPNLYWYRQAAGRGLQLLFYSVGIGQISSEVPQNLSASRPQDRQFILSSKKLLLSDSGFYLCAACSEGGVTSYGYTFGSGTRLTVV.

The chain is built from TRBV14 and TRBJ2-1; D might be TRBD1 (6 bases). Germline loops: CDR1 SGHDN, CDR2 FVKESK. The CDR3 extends over 17 amino acids. V shed 4 bases and J shed 1 base, with 17 bases lying between them. The CDR3 DNA is TGTGCCAGCAGCCTAAATCAGGGGCCATTATCCTACAATGAGCAGTTCTTC. Protein sequence: CASSLNQGPLSYNEQFF. The complete variable domain, with remaining parts taken from reference TRBV14 and TRBJ2-1, reads EAGVTQFPSHSVIEKGQTVTLRCDPISGHDNLYWYRRVMGKEIKFLLHFVKESKQDESGMPNNRFLAERTGGTYSTLKVQPAELEDSGVYFCASSLNQGPLSYNEQFFGPGTRLTVL.

Judged by abundance, this clonotype is medium-sized. The chain is built from TRBV11-3 and TRBJ1-1; possible D gene TRBD1, 5 bases. Germline CDR1 is SGHNT and CDR2 is YENEEA. Trimming removed 3 bases at V and 11 bases at J, with 13 bases between. The CDR3 contains 12 residues. CDR3 protein: CASSLEGLSAFF. The CDR3 DNA reads TGTGCCAGCAGCTTGGAGGGACTGTCGGCTTTCTTT.

This clonotype is termed medium-sized (0.01 to 0.1%). The V and J genes are TRBV19 and TRBJ2-1; D possibly uses TRBD1 or TRBD2 (5 bases each). V lost 6 bases to trimming and J lost 2 bases, with 14 bases between them. The length of the CDR3 is 15 residues. The germline V gene has CDR1 LNHDA and CDR2 SQIVND (reference sequence). CDR3 nucleotide sequence: TGTGCCAGTAGAGCCGGGACCGCAGCCTACAATGAGCAGTTCTTC. Its protein product is CASRAGTAAYNEQFF. The variable domain in full, completed from reference TRBV19 and TRBJ2-1, reads DGGITQSPKYLFRKEGQNVTLSCEQNLNHDAMYWYRQDPGQGLRLIYYSQIVNDFQKGDIAEGYSVSREKKESFPLTVTSAQKNPTAFYLCASRAGTAAYNEQFFGPGTRLTVL.

By sample share, this clonotype is medium-sized. The CDR3 spells CASTGLDYGAEAFF. The DNA of the CDR3 is TGTGCCAGCACCGGACTAGACTACGGGGCTGAAGCTTTCTTT. V gene TRBV11-3 combines with J gene TRBJ1-1; no clear D gene. Germline V gene lookup returns CDR1 SGHNT and CDR2 YENEEA. The CDR3 is 14 amino acids. Trimming pared 7 bases from V and 6 bases from J, leaving 18 bases between.

This clonotype is categorized as medium-sized. J is TRBJ1-5 and V is TRBV30; D not resolved. CDR3 length equals 13 residues. CDR1 and CDR2 (germline): GTSNPN, SVGIG (reference sequence). With 4 bases removed from V and 0 bases from J, the gap between germline ends came to 7 bases. CDR3 sequence (DNA): TGTGCCTGGACACTCGATAGCAATCAGCCCCAGCATTTT. It translates to CAWTLDSNQPQHF. The whole variable domain, remainder taken from reference TRBV30 and TRBJ1-5, is SQTIHQWPATLVQPVGSPLSLECTVEGTSNPNLYWYRQAAGRGLQLLFYSVGIGQISSEVPQNLSASRPQDRQFILSSKKLLLSDSGFYLCAWTLDSNQPQHFGDGTRLSIL.

This clonotype counts as medium-sized (0.01 to 0.1%). The CDR3 bases are TGTGCCAGGGGACAGGGGGCCTACGAGCAGTACTTC. Its translation is CARGQGAYEQYF. The J gene is TRBJ2-7, the V gene TRBV5-6; 11 positions match TRBD1. The germline V gene encodes CDR1 SGHDT and CDR2 YYEEEE. J lost 2 bases, V lost 8 bases, and 0 bases had no gene match. CDR3 length: 12 residues.

This clonotype was seen once. The rearrangement links TRBV7-2 to TRBJ1-3; no firm D call. Trimming shortened V by 1 base and J by 0 bases, and 7 bases separated the two germline ends. Germline CDR1 SGHTA, CDR2 FQGNSA. The CDR3 is 15 amino acids. CDR3 sequence: CASSLEASSGNTIYF. CDR3 sequence (DNA): TGTGCCAGCAGCTTAGAGGCTTCCTCTGGAAACACCATATATTTT.

By proportion, this clonotype is large. The chain uses TRBV6-6 and TRBJ2-7; D gene ambiguous. Trimming cost V 5 bases and J 6 bases, with 8 bases left between them. Germline loops: CDR1 MNHNY, CDR2 SVGAGI (reference sequence). This CDR3 region has 11 residues. This CDR3 reads CASSTNTEQYF. CDR3 bases: TGTGCCAGCAGTACAAATACCGAGCAGTACTTC.

The CDR3 DNA reads as TGCAGTGCACCGGACAGCATGAACACTGAAGCTTTCTTT. Its protein is CSAPDSMNTEAFF. The chain carries TRBV20-1 and TRBJ1-1; possibly TRBD1 for D (6 bases). CDR3 length equals 13 residues. V was cut by 6 bases and J by 0 bases, with 11 bases left in between. Germline values: CDR1 DFQATT, CDR2 SNEGSKA (reference sequence).

This clonotype has just a few counts. CDR3 DNA sequence: TGTGCCAGCTCACCAGGCCAGGGGGCTACCTCTGAAGCTTTCTTT. Translation gives CASSPGQGATSEAFF. The rearrangement links TRBV18 to TRBJ1-1; TRBD1 matches at 8 bases. Germline values: CDR1 KGHSH, CDR2 LQKENI. Trimming took 2 bases from V and 6 from J; bases not matched to a gene: 8. The CDR3 spans 15 residues.

This clonotype is labeled as medium-sized. The chain combines TRBV11-3 with TRBJ2-2, with D uncertain. CDR1 and CDR2 (germline): SGHNT, YENEEA. The CDR3 loop spans 15 amino acids. V was shortened by 5 bases and J by 0 bases, with 10 bases between the two germline ends. CDR3 in DNA: TGTGCCAGCAGCACTTCAGGCACGAACACCGGGGAGCTGTTTTTT. This translates into CASSTSGTNTGELFF.

This chain links TRBV15 with TRBJ1-1; D might be TRBD1 (5 bases). The germline CDR1 and CDR2 sequences are LNHNV and YYDKDF (reference sequence). The CDR3 contains 17 residues. With 1 base removed from V and 3 bases from J, the gap between germline ends came to 18 bases. CDR3 in amino acids: CATSRGLLGGADTEAFF. Written as DNA, the CDR3 is TGTGCCACCAGCAGAGGTCTCTTGGGTGGGGCGGACACTGAAGCTTTCTTT.

This clonotype counts as medium-sized. This chain links TRBV27 with TRBJ2-5; TRBD1 is a possible D gene (6 bases). CDR3 size: 14 residues. Germline lookup yields CDR1 MNHEY and CDR2 SMNVEV (reference sequence). The V gene lost 6 bases and the J gene lost 5 bases, with 16 bases spanning the gap. The chain's CDR3 is CASSLRGPWETQYF. The CDR3 nucleotides read TGTGCCAGCAGCCTCAGGGGCCCCTGGGAGACCCAGTACTTC.

This clonotype was seen only a few times. This chain joins TRBV19 and TRBJ1-3; D not certain. Trimming stripped 5 bases from V and 4 bases from J, with 18 bases between. CDR3 size: 16 residues. The germline gives CDR1 LNHDA, CDR2 SQIVND (reference sequence). The CDR3: CASSSRTAGSGNTIYF. DNA for the CDR3: TGTGCCAGTAGTTCCCGAACCGCGGGGTCCGGAAACACCATATATTTT.

This sequence joins TRBV6-6 and TRBJ2-7; weak D call: TRBD1 (5 bases). The CDR3 runs 13 residues. Trimming shortened V by 1 base and J by 4 bases, and 8 bases separated the two germline ends. Germline V gene sequence: CDR1 MNHNY, CDR2 SVGAGI (reference sequence). The CDR3 protein is CASSYFGHYEQYF. As DNA, the CDR3 is TGTGCCAGCAGTTACTTCGGACATTACGAGCAGTACTTC.

As to this clonotype: The junction does not match germline at one end; this may be a read error. The J gene is TRBJ2-6, the V gene TRBV12-3 or TRBV12-4, with 7 bases that match TRBD1. CDR3 length: 19 residues. The CDR3 sequence is CASRLGGRGTVTGANVLTF. CDR3 DNA: TGTGCCAGCAGATTAGGGGGCAGGGGAACGGTAACTGGGGCCAACGTCCTGACTTTC.

The table lists this clonotype with a few counts. The gene calls are TRBV6-2 or TRBV6-3 and TRBJ2-1, with 11 bases that match TRBD2. The CDR3 is 17 residues long. Germline assignment: CDR1 MNHEY and CDR2 SVGEGT. V trimming: 0 bases; J trimming: 7 bases; junction bases outside the gene matches: 8. The CDR3 bases are TGTGCCAGCAGTTACTCCCCGACTAGCGGGATTTTTAATGAGCAGTTCTTC. Residues: CASSYSPTSGIFNEQFF.